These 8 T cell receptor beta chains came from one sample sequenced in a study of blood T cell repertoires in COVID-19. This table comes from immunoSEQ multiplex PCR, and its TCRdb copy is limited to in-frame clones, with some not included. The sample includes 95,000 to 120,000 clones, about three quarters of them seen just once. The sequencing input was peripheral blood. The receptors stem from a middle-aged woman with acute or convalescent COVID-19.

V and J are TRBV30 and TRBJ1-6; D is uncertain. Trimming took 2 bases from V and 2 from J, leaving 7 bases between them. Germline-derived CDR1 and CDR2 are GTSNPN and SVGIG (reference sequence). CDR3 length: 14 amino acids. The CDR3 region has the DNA TGTGCCTGGAGTAAGCAGGCCTATAATTCACCCCTCCACTTT. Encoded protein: CAWSKQAYNSPLHF.

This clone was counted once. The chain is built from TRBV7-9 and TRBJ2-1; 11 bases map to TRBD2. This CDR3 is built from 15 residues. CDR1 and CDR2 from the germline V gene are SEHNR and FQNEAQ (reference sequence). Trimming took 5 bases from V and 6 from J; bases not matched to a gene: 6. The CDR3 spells CASSPRLAGFNEQFF. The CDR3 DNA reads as TGTGCCAGCAGCCCGCGACTAGCGGGGTTCAATGAGCAGTTCTTC. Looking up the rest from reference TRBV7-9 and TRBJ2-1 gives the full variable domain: DTGVSQNPRHKITKRGQNVTFRCDPISEHNRLYWYRQTLGQGPEFLTYFQNEAQLEKSRLLSDRFSAERPKGSFSTLEIQRTEQGDSAMYLCASSPRLAGFNEQFFGPGTRLTVL.

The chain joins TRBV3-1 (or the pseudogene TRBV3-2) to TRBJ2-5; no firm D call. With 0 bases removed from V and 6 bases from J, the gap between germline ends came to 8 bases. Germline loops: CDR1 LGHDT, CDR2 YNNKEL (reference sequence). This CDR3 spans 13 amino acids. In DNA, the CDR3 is TGTGCCAGCAGCCAAGAGTCCCAGAAGACCCAGTACTTC. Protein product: CASSQESQKTQYF.

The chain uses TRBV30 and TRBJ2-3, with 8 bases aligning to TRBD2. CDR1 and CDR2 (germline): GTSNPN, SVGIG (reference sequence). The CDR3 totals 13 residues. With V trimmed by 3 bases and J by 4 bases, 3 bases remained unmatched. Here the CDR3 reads CAWRRGGPDTQYF. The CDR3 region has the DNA TGTGCCTGGAGACGGGGGGGGCCAGATACGCAGTATTTT.

The CDR3: CASSGAGAGGYTGELFF. In DNA form, the CDR3 reads TGTGCCAGCAGCGGTGCAGGAGCGGGGGGCTACACCGGGGAGCTGTTTTTT. The chain combines TRBV9 with TRBJ2-2; 9 positions match TRBD2. This CDR3 is 17 amino acids long. Per germline, CDR1 SGDLS and CDR2 YYNGEE. With 3 bases clipped from V and 3 bases from J, the junction kept 9 bases outside the gene matches.

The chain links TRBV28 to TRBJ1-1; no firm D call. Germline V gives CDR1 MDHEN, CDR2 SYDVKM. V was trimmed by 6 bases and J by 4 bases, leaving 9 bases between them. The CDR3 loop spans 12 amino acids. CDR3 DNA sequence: TGTGCCAGCAGCATACTAAGCACTGAAGCTTTCTTT. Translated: CASSILSTEAFF.

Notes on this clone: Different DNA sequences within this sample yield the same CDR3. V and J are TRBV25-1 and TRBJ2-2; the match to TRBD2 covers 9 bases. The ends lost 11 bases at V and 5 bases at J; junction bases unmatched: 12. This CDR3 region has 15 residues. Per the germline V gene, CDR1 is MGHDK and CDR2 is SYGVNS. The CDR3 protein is CARRAGGGETGELFF. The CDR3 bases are TGTGCCCGCCGTGCGGGGGGGGGTGAAACCGGGGAGCTGTTTTTT.

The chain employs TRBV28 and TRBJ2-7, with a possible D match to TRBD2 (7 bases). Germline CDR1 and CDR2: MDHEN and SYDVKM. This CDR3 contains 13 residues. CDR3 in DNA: TGTGCTTCGGGGGGCCGAATTGTCTACGAGCAGTACTTC. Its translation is CASGGRIVYEQYF.